Listed below are T cell receptor beta chains from one sample, sequenced in a study of cytomegalovirus exposure and HLA in healthy donors. The method was immunoSEQ multiplex PCR; TCRdb's version includes in-frame clones alone and lacks a portion of them. The profile shows roughly 100,000 clones, roughly 77% of them singletons. Source material: PBMCs. The receptors originated from a woman between 18 and 29 years old in good health and CMV-seropositive. CDR3s include the opening cysteine and the closing phenylalanine or tryptophan. D genes are given only for firm matches. A clone size is listed for some rows: how often the clone was seen (once, few, many), or a class if it is expanded.

clone size: few; V gene: TRBV18; CDR3 length: 19; J gene: TRBJ1-1; D gene: TRBD1; CDR3 DNA: TGTGCCAGCTCCCGAAAACCCAACATTGGGGGAGACAGGGTAACTGAAGCTTTCTTT; CDR3 protein: CASSRKPNIGGDRVTEAFF
clone size: .; V gene: TRBV30; CDR3 length: 17; J gene: TRBJ1-5; D gene: .; CDR3 DNA: TGTGCCTGGAGTGCGGCCAGGGGCCAAGATAGCAATCAGCCCCAGCATTTT; CDR3 protein: CAWSAARGQDSNQPQHF
clone size: .; V gene: TRBV29-1; CDR3 length: 13; J gene: TRBJ2-7; D gene: .; CDR3 DNA: TGCAGCGTTGTATCCAGGTCCTCCTACGAGCAGTACTTC; CDR3 protein: CSVVSRSSYEQYF
clone size: .; V gene: TRBV19; CDR3 length: 13; J gene: TRBJ1-4; D gene: .; CDR3 DNA: TGTGCCAGTAGTACCGCCTGGGAGGGAAAACTGTTTTTT; CDR3 protein: CASSTAWEGKLFF
clone size: .; V gene: TRBV28; CDR3 length: 14; J gene: TRBJ2-1; D gene: .; CDR3 DNA: TGTGCCAGCAGTTTTATTGGAGTCACCAATGAGCAGTTCTTC; CDR3 protein: CASSFIGVTNEQFF
clone size: .; V gene: TRBV19; CDR3 length: 12; J gene: TRBJ1-2; D gene: .; CDR3 DNA: TGTGCCAGTAGTGCGAGATTCTATGGCTACACCTTC; CDR3 protein: CASSARFYGYTF
clone size: once; V gene: TRBV7-3; CDR3 length: 13; J gene: TRBJ2-1; D gene: .; CDR3 DNA: TGTGCCAGCAGCTTAATCTCCGGGAATGAGCAGTTCTTC; CDR3 protein: CASSLISGNEQFF
clone size: .; V gene: TRBV11-3; CDR3 length: 16; J gene: TRBJ2-3; D gene: TRBD2; CDR3 DNA: TGTGCCAGCAGCTTAATGAGCGGGGGGGCCATAGATACGCAGTATTTT; CDR3 protein: CASSLMSGGAIDTQYF
clone size: .; V gene: TRBV25-1; CDR3 length: 13; J gene: TRBJ1-6; D gene: .; CDR3 DNA: TGTGCCAGCATAGACAGCTATAATTCACCCCTCCACTTT; CDR3 protein: CASIDSYNSPLHF
clone size: .; V gene: TRBV9; CDR3 length: 15; J gene: TRBJ1-3; D gene: .; CDR3 DNA: TGTGCCAGCAGCCCCAGGGGTCTCCCTGGAAACACCATATATTTT; CDR3 protein: CASSPRGLPGNTIYF
clone size: .; V gene: TRBV6-5; CDR3 length: 14; J gene: TRBJ2-2; D gene: .; CDR3 DNA: TGTGCCAGCAGTCCCCGGATTAGCCCCGGGGAGCTGTTTTTT; CDR3 protein: CASSPRISPGELFF
clone size: .; V gene: TRBV10-3; CDR3 length: 14; J gene: TRBJ1-4; D gene: .; CDR3 DNA: TGTGCCATCAGTGAGTCGGGGGGGAACGAAAAACTGTTTTTT; CDR3 protein: CAISESGGNEKLFF
clone size: .; V gene: TRBV27; CDR3 length: 14; J gene: TRBJ2-7; D gene: .; CDR3 DNA: TGTGCCAGCAGTTTATCGGTTAGTTCCCACGAGCAGTACTTC; CDR3 protein: CASSLSVSSHEQYF
clone size: .; V gene: TRBV5-3; CDR3 length: 14; J gene: TRBJ2-7; D gene: TRBD2; CDR3 DNA: TGTGCCAGCAGCTTGGCCTTGGGGGGGAACGAGCAGTACTTC; CDR3 protein: CASSLALGGNEQYF
clone size: once; V gene: TRBV6-5; CDR3 length: 16; J gene: TRBJ2-5; D gene: .; CDR3 DNA: TGTGCCAGCAGTTACTATGGGTGGGCAGACCAAGAGACCCAGTACTTC; CDR3 protein: CASSYYGWADQETQYF
clone size: .; V gene: TRBV6-5; CDR3 length: 16; J gene: TRBJ2-7; D gene: TRBD1; CDR3 DNA: TGTGCCAGCAGTTATTACCGGGACAGGGGGCGCCGGGAGCAGTACTTC; CDR3 protein: CASSYYRDRGRREQYF
clone size: .; V gene: TRBV4-2; CDR3 length: 17; J gene: TRBJ2-7; D gene: TRBD2; CDR3 DNA: TGTGCCAGCAGCCCCATGGAGACTAGCGGCTTAGCCTACGAGCAGTACTTC; CDR3 protein: CASSPMETSGLAYEQYF
clone size: .; V gene: TRBV29-1; CDR3 length: 14; J gene: TRBJ2-1; D gene: TRBD1; CDR3 DNA: TGCAGCGTACCTGGACAGGGGGCTTTGAATGAGCAGTTCTTC; CDR3 protein: CSVPGQGALNEQFF
clone size: once; V gene: TRBV4-1; CDR3 length: 14; J gene: TRBJ2-7; D gene: TRBD2; CDR3 DNA: TGCGCCAGCAGCCAAGGGCTAGCGGGGATCGAGCAGTACTTC; CDR3 protein: CASSQGLAGIEQYF
clone size: .; V gene: TRBV10-1; CDR3 length: 13; J gene: TRBJ1-1; D gene: TRBD1; CDR3 DNA: TGCGCCAGCAGATACGACAGGGGGACTGAAGCTTTCTTT; CDR3 protein: CASRYDRGTEAFF
clone size: .; V gene: TRBV5-1; CDR3 length: 14; J gene: TRBJ2-3; D gene: .; CDR3 DNA: TGCGCCAGCAGCCGGGACTCTGGCACAGATACGCAGTATTTT; CDR3 protein: CASSRDSGTDTQYF
clone size: .; V gene: TRBV29-1; CDR3 length: 11; J gene: TRBJ1-4; D gene: .; CDR3 DNA: TGCAGCGTCTCCCATCGGGAAAAACTGTTTTTT; CDR3 protein: CSVSHREKLFF
clone size: few; V gene: TRBV21-1; CDR3 length: 14; J gene: TRBJ1-2; D gene: .; CDR3 DNA: TGTGCCAGCAGCAAAGACCACAGGGGCTTTGGCTACACCTTC; CDR3 protein: CASSKDHRGFGYTF
clone size: .; V gene: TRBV11-2; CDR3 length: 17; J gene: TRBJ2-1; D gene: TRBD2; CDR3 DNA: TGTGCCAGCATCAGGGGACTAGCGGGACGCTCCTACAATGAGCAGTTCTTC; CDR3 protein: CASIRGLAGRSYNEQFF
clone size: .; V gene: TRBV10-3; CDR3 length: 15; J gene: TRBJ1-1; D gene: .; CDR3 DNA: TGTGCCATCAGTGACGTTGCAGATATGAACACTGAAGCTTTCTTT; CDR3 protein: CAISDVADMNTEAFF
clone size: .; V gene: TRBV4-1; CDR3 length: 18; J gene: TRBJ2-3; D gene: TRBD2; CDR3 DNA: TGCGCCAGCAGCCAATACGGACTAGCGGAGACTAGCACAGATACGCAGTATTTT; CDR3 protein: CASSQYGLAETSTDTQYF
clone size: .; V gene: TRBV9; CDR3 length: 16; J gene: TRBJ2-1; D gene: .; CDR3 DNA: TGTGCCAGCAGCACCTACAGGGACCCCCGCTACAATGAGCAGTTCTTC; CDR3 protein: CASSTYRDPRYNEQFF
clone size: .; V gene: TRBV10-1; CDR3 length: 15; J gene: TRBJ2-1; D gene: .; CDR3 DNA: TGCGCCAGCAGTGAGTCATCTTGGGGCCGGAGTGAGCAGTTCTTC; CDR3 protein: CASSESSWGRSEQFF
clone size: .; V gene: TRBV5-4; CDR3 length: 13; J gene: TRBJ1-2; D gene: TRBD1; CDR3 DNA: TGTGCCAGCAGCTCTAGGGGGCTCGATGGCTACACCTTC; CDR3 protein: CASSSRGLDGYTF
clone size: .; V gene: TRBV7-8; CDR3 length: 14; J gene: TRBJ1-4; D gene: .; CDR3 DNA: TGTGCCAGCAGAGATGGAGGGGTTCGAGAAAAACTGTTTTTT; CDR3 protein: CASRDGGVREKLFF
clone size: .; V gene: TRBV5-4; CDR3 length: 15; J gene: TRBJ2-1; D gene: TRBD1; CDR3 DNA: TGTGCCAGCAGCTTGGACAGGGGGCCCTACAATGAGCAGTTCTTC; CDR3 protein: CASSLDRGPYNEQFF
clone size: .; V gene: TRBV5-1; CDR3 length: 16; J gene: TRBJ1-6; D gene: TRBD1; CDR3 DNA: TGCGCCAGCAGCTTGGAGGGACAGGGGACGAATTCACCCCTCCACTTT; CDR3 protein: CASSLEGQGTNSPLHF
clone size: .; V gene: TRBV5-5; CDR3 length: 15; J gene: TRBJ1-6; D gene: .; CDR3 DNA: TGTGCCAGCAGCTTCGTCGGGGTCGATGGTTCACCCCTCCACTTT; CDR3 protein: CASSFVGVDGSPLHF
clone size: once; V gene: TRBV13; CDR3 length: 13; J gene: TRBJ1-2; D gene: .; CDR3 DNA: TGTGCCAGCAGGGAGATGGGGGCTAGTGGCTACACCTTC; CDR3 protein: CASREMGASGYTF
clone size: .; V gene: TRBV9; CDR3 length: 16; J gene: TRBJ2-3; D gene: TRBD1; CDR3 DNA: TGTGCCAGCAGCCTTGCCAGGGGGCAGAGCACAGATACGCAGTATTTT; CDR3 protein: CASSLARGQSTDTQYF
clone size: .; V gene: TRBV5-1; CDR3 length: 15; J gene: TRBJ1-4; D gene: .; CDR3 DNA: TGCGCCAGCAGCTTGGATGGCTCAACTAATGAAAAACTGTTTTTT; CDR3 protein: CASSLDGSTNEKLFF
clone size: few; V gene: TRBV5-8; CDR3 length: 13; J gene: TRBJ2-5; D gene: .; CDR3 DNA: TGTGCCAGCAGGCGGGGAGGCTTGGAGACCCAGTACTTC; CDR3 protein: CASRRGGLETQYF
clone size: once; V gene: TRBV5-6; CDR3 length: 16; J gene: TRBJ2-7; D gene: .; CDR3 DNA: TGTGCCAGCACCTCATCCCCAGGGGGGAATTTCTACGAGCAGTACTTC; CDR3 protein: CASTSSPGGNFYEQYF
clone size: .; V gene: TRBV14; CDR3 length: 16; J gene: TRBJ2-7; D gene: TRBD2; CDR3 DNA: TGTGCCAGCAGCCAAGAACTAGCGGGAGGGCAATATGAGCAGTACTTC; CDR3 protein: CASSQELAGGQYEQYF
clone size: once; V gene: TRBV6-9; CDR3 length: 17; J gene: TRBJ2-1; D gene: TRBD2; CDR3 DNA: TGTGCCAGCAAGGCACAACCGACTAGCGGGAGGCGAAATGAGCAGTTCTTC; CDR3 protein: CASKAQPTSGRRNEQFF
clone size: few; V gene: TRBV5-1; CDR3 length: 15; J gene: TRBJ2-1; D gene: .; CDR3 DNA: TGCGCCAGCAGCGGGGAGGTGGGGTCCTACAATGAGCAGTTCTTC; CDR3 protein: CASSGEVGSYNEQFF